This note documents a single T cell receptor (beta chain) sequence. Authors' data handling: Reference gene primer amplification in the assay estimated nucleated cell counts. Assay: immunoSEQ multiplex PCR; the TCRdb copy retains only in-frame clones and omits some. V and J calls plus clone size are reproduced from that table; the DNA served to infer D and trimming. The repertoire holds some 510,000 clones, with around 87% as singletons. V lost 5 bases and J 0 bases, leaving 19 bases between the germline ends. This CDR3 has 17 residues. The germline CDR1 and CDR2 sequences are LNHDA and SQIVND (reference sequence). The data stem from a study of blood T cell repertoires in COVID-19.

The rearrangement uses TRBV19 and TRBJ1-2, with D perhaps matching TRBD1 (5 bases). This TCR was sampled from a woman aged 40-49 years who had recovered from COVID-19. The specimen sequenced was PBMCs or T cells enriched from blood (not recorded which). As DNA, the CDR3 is TGTGCCAGTAGTTCCCTCGGGGGGGACGTGGCTAACTATGGCTACACCTTC. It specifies CASSSLGGDVANYGYTF.